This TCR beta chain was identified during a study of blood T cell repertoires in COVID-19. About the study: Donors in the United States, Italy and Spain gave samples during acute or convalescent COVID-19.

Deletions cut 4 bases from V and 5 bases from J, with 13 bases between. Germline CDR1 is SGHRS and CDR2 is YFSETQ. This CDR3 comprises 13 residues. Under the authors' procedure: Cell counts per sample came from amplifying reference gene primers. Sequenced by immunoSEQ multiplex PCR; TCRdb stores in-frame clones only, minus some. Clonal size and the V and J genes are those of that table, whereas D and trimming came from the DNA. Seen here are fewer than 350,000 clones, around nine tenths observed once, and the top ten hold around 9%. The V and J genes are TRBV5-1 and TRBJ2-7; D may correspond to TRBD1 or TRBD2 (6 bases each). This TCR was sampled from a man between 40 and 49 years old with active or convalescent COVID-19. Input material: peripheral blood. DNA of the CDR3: TGCGCCAGCAGCCTGGGGGGCGGAGACGAGCAGTACTTC. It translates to CASSLGGGDEQYF. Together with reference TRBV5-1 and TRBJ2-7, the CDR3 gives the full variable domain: KAGVTQTPRYLIKTRGQQVTLSCSPISGHRSVSWYQQTPGQGLQFLFEYFSETQRNKGNFPGRFSGRQFSNSRSEMNVSTLELGDSALYLCASSLGGGDEQYFGPGTRLTVT.